The next 4 T cell receptor beta chains were all read from a single sample in a study of blood T cell repertoires in COVID-19. Using immunoSEQ multiplex PCR, the repertoire was profiled, and TCRdb retains in-frame clones only, with some absent. The sample consists of some 150,000 clones, 75% to 85% of them appearing once. Sequencing used peripheral blood. The receptor set was obtained from a woman in her forties or fifties with acute or convalescent COVID-19.

This chain joins TRBV4-3 and TRBJ2-2; 8 nucleotides line up with TRBD2. CDR3 size: 20 residues. V lost 0 bases, J lost 7 bases, and 19 bases stayed unmatched. Germline V gene lookup returns CDR1 LGHNA and CDR2 YSLEER. The CDR3 spells CASSQDFKTSVSLSGGELFF. CDR3 coding DNA: TGCGCCAGCAGCCAAGATTTTAAGACTAGCGTGTCCCTCTCTGGCGGGGAGCTGTTTTTT.

The chain recombines TRBV7-9 with TRBJ1-1; D gene unclear. V gave up 5 bases and J gave up 11 bases, with 15 bases separating them. Germline CDR1 SEHNR, CDR2 FQNEAQ (reference sequence). CDR3 size: 12 residues. CDR3 protein: CASSAPQRKAFF. Here the CDR3 DNA reads TGTGCCAGCAGCGCTCCTCAGAGGAAGGCTTTCTTT.

This chain links TRBV7-3 with TRBJ2-3, with TRBD2 matching over 13 bases. This CDR3 has 16 amino acids. Germline V gene lookup returns CDR1 SGHTA and CDR2 FQGTGA. The V gene end was trimmed by 5 bases and the J gene end by 5 bases; junction bases not matched to a gene: 7. In nucleotides, the CDR3 is TGTGCCAGCAGCATACTAGCGGGGGGGCCGATAGATACGCAGTATTTT. Protein: CASSILAGGPIDTQYF.

A single count supports this clone. The gene calls are TRBV12-3 or TRBV12-4 and TRBJ1-2; no clear D gene. This CDR3 is built from 13 residues. Trimming pared 0 bases from V and 4 bases from J, leaving 6 bases between. For the CDR3, the DNA is TGTGCCAGCAGTTTAGCCTCGGGCTATGGCTACACCTTC. Its protein product is CASSLASGYGYTF.